This T cell receptor beta chain was found in a study of T cell repertoires in cytomegalovirus infection. On the study more broadly: Peptides in the study included HLA-C-restricted and HLA-B-restricted CMV epitopes. From public TCR beta signatures came an indication of both CMV infection and matching HLA type.

This clonotype turned up a few times. Its antigen is not identified. Findings and caveats of the study: CMV-specific TCR beta clonotypes restricted by HLA-C were the ones dominating the ex vivo response.

TCRdb re-called the reads through MiXCR, storing one row per CDR3 protein. Of roughly 570,000 distinct CDR3 sequences detected, over 35% appear once; the ten largest clones hold about half. This CDR3 comprises 14 residues. Per the germline V gene, CDR1 is SGHVS and CDR2 is FNYEAQ. Unmatched junction bases numbered 4, after V lost 0 bases and J lost 8 bases. This specimen consisted of cultured PBMCs, obtained from culture after CMV antigen stimulation. This receptor was taken from a human donor in good health (CMV status not recorded). Some clones in this sample may be carry-over from other donors' samples. The chain couples TRBV7-6 to TRBJ2-1; TRBD2 matches 7 bases. CDR3 protein: CASSLAGGRDEQFF. Here the CDR3 DNA reads TGTGCCAGCAGCTTAGCGGGAGGGAGGGATGAGCAGTTCTTC. Using reference TRBV7-6 and TRBJ2-1 for the parts outside the CDR3, the full variable domain is GAGVSQSPRYKVTKRGQDVALRCDPISGHVSLYWYRQALGQGPEFLTYFNYEAQQDKSGLPNDRFSAERPEGSISTLTIQRTEQRDSAMYRCASSLAGGRDEQFFGPGTRLTVL.